The rows below give T cell receptor beta chains drawn from one sample of a study of T cell repertoires in cytomegalovirus infection. One entry per CDR3 protein results from TCRdb running MiXCR on the reads. There are about 450,000 distinct CDR3 sequences in the sample; roughly 31% occur only once, and approximately 15% lies in the top ten. Sequenced sample: PBMCs. Every receptor here comes from a human donor in good health (CMV status not recorded). Some clones in this sample may be carry-over from other donors' samples. Each CDR3 is given with its conserved first and last residue.

v_gene	j_gene	CDR3aa
TRBV20-1	TRBJ1-4	CSARDPPDGNEKLFF
TRBV29-1	TRBJ1-1	CSVRFSGLNTEAFF
TRBV6-1	TRBJ1-1	CASGIQGSPEAFF
TRBV6-8	TRBJ2-7	CASSYGVPTLGEQYF
TRBV12-3/TRBV12-4	TRBJ1-1	CASSERGSNTEAFF
TRBV5-1	TRBJ2-1	CASSITRAGGHNEQFF
TRBV12-3/TRBV12-4	TRBJ2-1	CASSPPLPNEQFF
TRBV6-2/TRBV6-3	TRBJ1-5	CASSTGTGRQPQHF
TRBV9	TRBJ2-3	CASSVGTSSDTQYF
TRBV2	TRBJ2-1	CASSHDRGKSIEQFF
TRBV4-2	TRBJ2-3	CASSPRRGDRDTQYF
TRBV7-6	TRBJ2-6	CASSSVGIWANVLTF
TRBV6-6	TRBJ2-5	CASSYPMGKTQYF
TRBV5-1	TRBJ2-1	CASSLVGGGPTEQCF
TRBV19	TRBJ2-7	CASTSGSSYEQYF
TRBV7-6	TRBJ2-6	CASSLRGGASGANVLTF
TRBV4-3	TRBJ1-4	CASSLGGIEKLFF
TRBV7-6	TRBJ1-4	CASSPRGLNEKLFF
TRBV29-1	TRBJ1-1	CRVEGRADTEAFF
TRBV6-1	TRBJ1-1	CASRNGRNTEAFF
TRBV10-3	TRBJ2-7	CAISDYAYEQYF
TRBV28	TRBJ2-2	CASRGGTGYTGELFF
TRBV11-2	TRBJ1-2	CASSLGRWEGGYGYTF
TRBV4-2	TRBJ1-2	CASSQEAGDGYTF
TRBV7-2	TRBJ2-4	CASSFHGTGKNIQYF
TRBV11-2	TRBJ1-2	CASSEYRGQGYGYTF
TRBV7-9	TRBJ1-1	CASSLSGGEISEAFF
TRBV19	TRBJ1-2	CASKGTSKDGYTF
TRBV7-9	TRBJ2-7	CASSRPTGVLTYEQYF
TRBV4-1	TRBJ2-1	CASSQDSPSGIYNEQFF
TRBV11-2	TRBJ2-1	CASSLKRGNYNEKFF
TRBV12-3/TRBV12-4	TRBJ1-5	CASSTQQGLGQPQHF
TRBV4-1	TRBJ2-7	CASSQVINRADYEQYF
TRBV12-3/TRBV12-4	TRBJ2-3	CASSRAGGRTDTQYF
TRBV20-1	TRBJ1-6	CSASRQGTYNSPLHF
TRBV2	TRBJ2-6	CASREQSSGANVLTF
TRBV11-2	TRBJ1-1	CASSPSPQFTDTEAFF
TRBV15	TRBJ1-2	CATSRTPASRGNYGYTF
TRBV12-3/TRBV12-4	TRBJ1-4	CARTDRERSSENLFF